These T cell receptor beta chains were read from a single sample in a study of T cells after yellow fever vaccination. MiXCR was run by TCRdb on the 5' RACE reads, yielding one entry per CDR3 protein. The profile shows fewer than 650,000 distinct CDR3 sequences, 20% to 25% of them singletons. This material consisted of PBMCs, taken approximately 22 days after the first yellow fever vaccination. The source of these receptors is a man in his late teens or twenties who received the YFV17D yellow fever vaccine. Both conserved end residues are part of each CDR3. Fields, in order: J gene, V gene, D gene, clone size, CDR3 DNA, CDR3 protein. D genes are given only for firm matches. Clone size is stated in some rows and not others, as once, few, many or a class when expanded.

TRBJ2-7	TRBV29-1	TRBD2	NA	TGCAGCGTTGAAGATCCTGAGCGGGGGGCCTACGAGCAGTACTTC	CSVEDPERGAYEQYF
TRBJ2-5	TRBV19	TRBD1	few	TGTGCCAGTAGTGACGGACAGGTCCAAGAGACCCAGTACTTC	CASSDGQVQETQYF
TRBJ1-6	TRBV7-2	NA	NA	TGTGCCAGCAGCTTACGGCAGAGCTCCTATAATTCACCCCTCCACTTT	CASSLRQSSYNSPLHF
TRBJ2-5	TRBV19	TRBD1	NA	TGTGCCAGTAGTATCGAGATTGGGCAGGGGGTCGCAGAGACCCAGTACTTC	CASSIEIGQGVAETQYF
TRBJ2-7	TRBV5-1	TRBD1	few	TGCGCCAGCAGCGTGCCCGGGACAGGGGACGAGCAGTACTTC	CASSVPGTGDEQYF
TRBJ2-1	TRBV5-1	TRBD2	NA	TGCGCCAGCAGCCTTGCTCCTCCAACTAGCGGGGGAGGCAATGAGCAGTTCTTC	CASSLAPPTSGGGNEQFF
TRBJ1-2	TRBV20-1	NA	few	TGCAGTGCTAGGCCACAACAGACCTATGGCTACACCTTC	CSARPQQTYGYTF
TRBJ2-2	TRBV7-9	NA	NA	TGTGCCAGCAGCTTAGGCTACGGGGGGCGGAACACCGGGGAGCTGTTTTTT	CASSLGYGGRNTGELFF
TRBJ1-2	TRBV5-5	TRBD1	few	TGTGCCAGCAGCTCTAACGCCCTACTGGGACAGGGGACCCATGGCTACACCTTC	CASSSNALLGQGTHGYTF
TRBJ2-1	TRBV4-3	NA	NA	TGCGCCAGCAGCCAAGCCCCAGGTGGTGAGCAGTTCTTC	CASSQAPGGEQFF
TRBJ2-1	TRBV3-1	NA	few	TGTGCCAGCAGCCGTCCAGCAGGGGTACATGAGCAGTTCTTC	CASSRPAGVHEQFF
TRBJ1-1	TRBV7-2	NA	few	TGTGCCAGCAGCGTATCCGGGACGGCTGGGGCTGAAGCTTTCTTT	CASSVSGTAGAEAFF
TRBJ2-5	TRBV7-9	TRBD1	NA	TGTGCCAGCAGCGTAGGACAGGGGGAAGAGACCCAGTACTTC	CASSVGQGEETQYF
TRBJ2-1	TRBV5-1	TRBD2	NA	TGCGCCAGCAGCTCGGGGGGTTTCTACAATGAGCAGTTCTTC	CASSSGGFYNEQFF
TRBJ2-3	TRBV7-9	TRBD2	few	TGTGCCAGCAGCTTCCGTGGGAGGGGCACAGATACGCAGTATTTT	CASSFRGRGTDTQYF
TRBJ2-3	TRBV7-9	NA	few	TGTGCCAGCAGCATGATTTGGGGGGGCGGCACAGATACACAGTATTTT	CASSMIWGGGTDTQYF
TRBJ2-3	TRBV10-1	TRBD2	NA	TGCGCCAGCAGTGAACTAGCGGACACAGATACGCAGTATTTT	CASSELADTDTQYF
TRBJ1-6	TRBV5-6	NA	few	TGTGCCAGCAGCTTGGGAGGGCCCCACTATAATTCACCCCTCCACTTT	CASSLGGPHYNSPLHF
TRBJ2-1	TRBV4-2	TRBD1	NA	TGTGCCAGCAGCCATTATTTCCGACAGGGTTCCTACAATGAGCAGTTCTTC	CASSHYFRQGSYNEQFF
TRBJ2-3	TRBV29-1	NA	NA	TGCAGCGTTGAAATGGCGGGGAGCACAGATACGCAGTATTTT	CSVEMAGSTDTQYF
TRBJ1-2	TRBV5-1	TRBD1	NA	TGCGCCAGCAGCCATACCCCGGGACAGAGGTTATATGGCTACACCTTC	CASSHTPGQRLYGYTF
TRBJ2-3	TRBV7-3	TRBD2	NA	TGTGCCAGCAGCTTAACAAGACTAGCGGGGGGGCTCACAGATACGCAGTATTTT	CASSLTRLAGGLTDTQYF
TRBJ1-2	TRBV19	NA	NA	TGTGCCAGTAGATCGGGGGGTGAAGGCTACACCTTC	CASRSGGEGYTF
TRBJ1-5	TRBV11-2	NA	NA	TGTGCCAGCAGCTTAGAGGGCAGGGACTCGGGCAATCAGCCCCAGCATTTT	CASSLEGRDSGNQPQHF
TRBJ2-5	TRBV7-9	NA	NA	TGTGCCATCGGGGGAGGCCAAGAGACCCAGTACTTC	CAIGGGQETQYF
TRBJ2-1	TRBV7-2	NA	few	TGTGCCAGCAGCTTACGTATTTCCTACAATGAGCAGTTCTTC	CASSLRISYNEQFF
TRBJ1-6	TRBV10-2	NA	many	TGCGCCACTTCGACCCGGGCGCCAGGTTCACCCCTCCACTTT	CATSTRAPGSPLHF
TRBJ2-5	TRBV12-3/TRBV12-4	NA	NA	TGTGCCAGCAGTTTCCCGTTCGAGACCCAGTACTTC	CASSFPFETQYF
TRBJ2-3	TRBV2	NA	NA	TGTGCCAGCCGCCTCGCGGGACAGACAGATACGCAGTATTTT	CASRLAGQTDTQYF
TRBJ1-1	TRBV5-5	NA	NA	TGTGCCAGCAGCACATCTGTCGGCATGAACACTGAAGCTTTCTTT	CASSTSVGMNTEAFF
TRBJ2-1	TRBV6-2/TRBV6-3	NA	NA	TGTGCCAGCAGTCCCCAGGGGAACGACAATGAGCAGTTCTTC	CASSPQGNDNEQFF
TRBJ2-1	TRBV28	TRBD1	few	TGTGCCAGCAGGACCCACAGGGGCCGCCCCTACAATGAGCAGTTCTTC	CASRTHRGRPYNEQFF
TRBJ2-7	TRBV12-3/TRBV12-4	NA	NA	TGTGCCAGCAAGGGACCGCTGGCCTACGAGCAGTACTTC	CASKGPLAYEQYF
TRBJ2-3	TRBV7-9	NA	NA	TGTGCCAGCAGCTTTGCTGTGGGGGACCCCACAGATACGCAGTATTTT	CASSFAVGDPTDTQYF
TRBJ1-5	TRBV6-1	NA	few	TGTGCCAGCAGCGAGATGCAGGGGCTCAATCAGCCCCAGCATTTT	CASSEMQGLNQPQHF
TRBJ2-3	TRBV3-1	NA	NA	TGTGCCAGCAGCCCAAGCTGGAATTGGGAAGATACGCAGTATTTT	CASSPSWNWEDTQYF
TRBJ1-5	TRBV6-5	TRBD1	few	TGTGCCAGCAGTTACTCGAGCGCAGGGGGTAGCAATCAGCCCCAGCATTTT	CASSYSSAGGSNQPQHF
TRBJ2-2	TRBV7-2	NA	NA	TGTGCCAGCAGCTTAATGGCAGGACCGAACACCGGGGAGCTGTTTTTT	CASSLMAGPNTGELFF